This T cell receptor beta chain was recorded in a study of blood T cell repertoires in COVID-19 (dated by TCRdb to about 2020). Some background on the complete study: Samples from collaborators originated in the United States, Italy and Spain and spanned both the acute and convalescent phases of COVID-19. The prospective study material was composed of cDNA or gDNA derived from T cells, B-cell-depleted T cells, or PBMCs. Deeply sampled blood TCRbeta repertoires from subjects exposed to, actively infected with, or recovered from COVID-19 were included in the dataset. The repertoires were released in a freely available public database meant as a resource for research on the immune response to SARS-CoV-2. The samples were drawn from the first 160 participants of the ongoing ImmuneRACE study and from over a thousand subjects provided by 6 global collaborators. Nearly every sample came with metadata listing a de-identified subject ID, COVID-19 status, age in years and sex. HLA class I and class II types, where available, came from metadata supplied by the sample provider rather than from assay-based typing.

TCRbeta CDR3 regions were amplified from genomic DNA by means of the immunoSEQ Assay, a bias-controlled multiplex PCR. The authors processed their data as follows. The number of nucleated cells in each sample was estimated from the amplification of reference gene primers within the assay. To quantify the absolute abundance of each unique TCRbeta CDR3 rearrangement, sequence reads were collapsed and filtered. Productive Simpson clonality was computed per sample as the square root of Simpson's diversity index over productive rearrangements. TCRdb took over this immuneACCESS table, retaining in-frame rearrangements with V and J assigned. Such tables are incomplete; in checked studies, under half of the missing clones stem from an unresolved V gene, and the remainder is unexplained. V, J and clone size are those of that table, while D and trimming were read from the DNA. A total of 400,000 to 500,000 clones appear in this sample, more than 70% of them only once. Around 1.5% of the sample is in the top ten clones.

V is shortened by 3 bases, J by 7 bases, and the region joining them spans 19 bases. CDR1 and CDR2 (MDHEN, SYDVKM) derive from the germline V gene. Its CDR3 holds 15 amino acids, cysteine through phenylalanine. This entry keeps only the CDR3 DNA: 45 bases, framed from base 1. Points on this clone: Its antigen is not yet known. One base away there is no much larger clone; base qualities are not given.

Enrolling through a virtual design, the prospective study's participants ranged in age from roughly 18 to 95 years and lived across roughly 23 United States geographic areas. To assign participants to cohorts, the prospective study relied on clinical history that participants themselves reported in a screening survey and a study questionnaire. Exposed participants were defined as having been in contact with someone with a PCR-confirmed or clinician-diagnosed COVID-19 case within 2 weeks of study entry. Mobile phlebotomists in the prospective study collected whole blood, serum and a nasopharyngeal or oropharyngeal swab from every participant. Over a roughly two-month period, participants in the prospective study had the option of providing additional blood draws and questionnaires. Blood samples from the prospective study were shipped frozen or at room temperature prior to DNA extraction. The full study reports these points: The quantity of clinical and demographic metadata differed by source and by participant and was supplied without curation.

This chain joins TRBV28 to TRBJ2-7; TRBD1 is a weak D gene call, 5 bases matching. This receptor was identified in a woman between 18 and 30 years old who had been exposed to COVID-19. Source material: PBMCs or T cells enriched from blood (not recorded which). The DNA sequence follows: TGTGCCAGCAGTTTTAGGGGCCATTGGGATGGGGAGCAGTACTTC. The translation is CASSFRGHWDGEQYF.